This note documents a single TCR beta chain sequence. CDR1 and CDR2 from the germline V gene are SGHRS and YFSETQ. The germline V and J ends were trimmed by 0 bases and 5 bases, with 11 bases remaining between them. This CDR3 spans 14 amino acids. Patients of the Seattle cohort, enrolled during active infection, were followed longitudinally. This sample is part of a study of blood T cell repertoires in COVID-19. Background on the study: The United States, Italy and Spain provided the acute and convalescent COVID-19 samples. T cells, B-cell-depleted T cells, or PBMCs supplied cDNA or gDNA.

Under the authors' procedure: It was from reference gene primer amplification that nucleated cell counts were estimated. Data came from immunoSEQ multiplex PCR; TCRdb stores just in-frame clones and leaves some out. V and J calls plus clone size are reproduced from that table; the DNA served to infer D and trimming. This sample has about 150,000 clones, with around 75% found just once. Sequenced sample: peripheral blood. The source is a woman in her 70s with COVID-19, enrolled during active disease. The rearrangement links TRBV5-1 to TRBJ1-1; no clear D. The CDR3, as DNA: TGCGCCAGCAGCTTGGATGCGGGCGGTACTGAAGCTTTCTTT. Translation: CASSLDAGGTEAFF.